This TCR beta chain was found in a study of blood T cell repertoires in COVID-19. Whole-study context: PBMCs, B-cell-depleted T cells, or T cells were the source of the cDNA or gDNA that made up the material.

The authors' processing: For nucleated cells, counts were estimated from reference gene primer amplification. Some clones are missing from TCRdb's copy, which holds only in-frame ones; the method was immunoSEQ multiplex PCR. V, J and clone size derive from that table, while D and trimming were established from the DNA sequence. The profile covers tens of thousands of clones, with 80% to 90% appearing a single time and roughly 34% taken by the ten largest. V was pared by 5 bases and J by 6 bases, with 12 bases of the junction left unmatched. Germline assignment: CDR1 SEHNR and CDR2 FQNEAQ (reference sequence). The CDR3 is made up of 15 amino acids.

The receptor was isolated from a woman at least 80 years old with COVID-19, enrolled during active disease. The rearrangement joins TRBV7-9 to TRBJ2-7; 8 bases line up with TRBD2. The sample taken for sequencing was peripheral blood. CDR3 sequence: CASSPAGAGGSEQYF. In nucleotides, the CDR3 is TGTGCCAGCAGCCCGGCGGGGGCGGGGGGTAGCGAGCAGTACTTC. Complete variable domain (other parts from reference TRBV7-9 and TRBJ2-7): DTGVSQNPRHKITKRGQNVTFRCDPISEHNRLYWYRQTLGQGPEFLTYFQNEAQLEKSRLLSDRFSAERPKGSFSTLEIQRTEQGDSAMYLCASSPAGAGGSEQYFGPGTRLTVT.